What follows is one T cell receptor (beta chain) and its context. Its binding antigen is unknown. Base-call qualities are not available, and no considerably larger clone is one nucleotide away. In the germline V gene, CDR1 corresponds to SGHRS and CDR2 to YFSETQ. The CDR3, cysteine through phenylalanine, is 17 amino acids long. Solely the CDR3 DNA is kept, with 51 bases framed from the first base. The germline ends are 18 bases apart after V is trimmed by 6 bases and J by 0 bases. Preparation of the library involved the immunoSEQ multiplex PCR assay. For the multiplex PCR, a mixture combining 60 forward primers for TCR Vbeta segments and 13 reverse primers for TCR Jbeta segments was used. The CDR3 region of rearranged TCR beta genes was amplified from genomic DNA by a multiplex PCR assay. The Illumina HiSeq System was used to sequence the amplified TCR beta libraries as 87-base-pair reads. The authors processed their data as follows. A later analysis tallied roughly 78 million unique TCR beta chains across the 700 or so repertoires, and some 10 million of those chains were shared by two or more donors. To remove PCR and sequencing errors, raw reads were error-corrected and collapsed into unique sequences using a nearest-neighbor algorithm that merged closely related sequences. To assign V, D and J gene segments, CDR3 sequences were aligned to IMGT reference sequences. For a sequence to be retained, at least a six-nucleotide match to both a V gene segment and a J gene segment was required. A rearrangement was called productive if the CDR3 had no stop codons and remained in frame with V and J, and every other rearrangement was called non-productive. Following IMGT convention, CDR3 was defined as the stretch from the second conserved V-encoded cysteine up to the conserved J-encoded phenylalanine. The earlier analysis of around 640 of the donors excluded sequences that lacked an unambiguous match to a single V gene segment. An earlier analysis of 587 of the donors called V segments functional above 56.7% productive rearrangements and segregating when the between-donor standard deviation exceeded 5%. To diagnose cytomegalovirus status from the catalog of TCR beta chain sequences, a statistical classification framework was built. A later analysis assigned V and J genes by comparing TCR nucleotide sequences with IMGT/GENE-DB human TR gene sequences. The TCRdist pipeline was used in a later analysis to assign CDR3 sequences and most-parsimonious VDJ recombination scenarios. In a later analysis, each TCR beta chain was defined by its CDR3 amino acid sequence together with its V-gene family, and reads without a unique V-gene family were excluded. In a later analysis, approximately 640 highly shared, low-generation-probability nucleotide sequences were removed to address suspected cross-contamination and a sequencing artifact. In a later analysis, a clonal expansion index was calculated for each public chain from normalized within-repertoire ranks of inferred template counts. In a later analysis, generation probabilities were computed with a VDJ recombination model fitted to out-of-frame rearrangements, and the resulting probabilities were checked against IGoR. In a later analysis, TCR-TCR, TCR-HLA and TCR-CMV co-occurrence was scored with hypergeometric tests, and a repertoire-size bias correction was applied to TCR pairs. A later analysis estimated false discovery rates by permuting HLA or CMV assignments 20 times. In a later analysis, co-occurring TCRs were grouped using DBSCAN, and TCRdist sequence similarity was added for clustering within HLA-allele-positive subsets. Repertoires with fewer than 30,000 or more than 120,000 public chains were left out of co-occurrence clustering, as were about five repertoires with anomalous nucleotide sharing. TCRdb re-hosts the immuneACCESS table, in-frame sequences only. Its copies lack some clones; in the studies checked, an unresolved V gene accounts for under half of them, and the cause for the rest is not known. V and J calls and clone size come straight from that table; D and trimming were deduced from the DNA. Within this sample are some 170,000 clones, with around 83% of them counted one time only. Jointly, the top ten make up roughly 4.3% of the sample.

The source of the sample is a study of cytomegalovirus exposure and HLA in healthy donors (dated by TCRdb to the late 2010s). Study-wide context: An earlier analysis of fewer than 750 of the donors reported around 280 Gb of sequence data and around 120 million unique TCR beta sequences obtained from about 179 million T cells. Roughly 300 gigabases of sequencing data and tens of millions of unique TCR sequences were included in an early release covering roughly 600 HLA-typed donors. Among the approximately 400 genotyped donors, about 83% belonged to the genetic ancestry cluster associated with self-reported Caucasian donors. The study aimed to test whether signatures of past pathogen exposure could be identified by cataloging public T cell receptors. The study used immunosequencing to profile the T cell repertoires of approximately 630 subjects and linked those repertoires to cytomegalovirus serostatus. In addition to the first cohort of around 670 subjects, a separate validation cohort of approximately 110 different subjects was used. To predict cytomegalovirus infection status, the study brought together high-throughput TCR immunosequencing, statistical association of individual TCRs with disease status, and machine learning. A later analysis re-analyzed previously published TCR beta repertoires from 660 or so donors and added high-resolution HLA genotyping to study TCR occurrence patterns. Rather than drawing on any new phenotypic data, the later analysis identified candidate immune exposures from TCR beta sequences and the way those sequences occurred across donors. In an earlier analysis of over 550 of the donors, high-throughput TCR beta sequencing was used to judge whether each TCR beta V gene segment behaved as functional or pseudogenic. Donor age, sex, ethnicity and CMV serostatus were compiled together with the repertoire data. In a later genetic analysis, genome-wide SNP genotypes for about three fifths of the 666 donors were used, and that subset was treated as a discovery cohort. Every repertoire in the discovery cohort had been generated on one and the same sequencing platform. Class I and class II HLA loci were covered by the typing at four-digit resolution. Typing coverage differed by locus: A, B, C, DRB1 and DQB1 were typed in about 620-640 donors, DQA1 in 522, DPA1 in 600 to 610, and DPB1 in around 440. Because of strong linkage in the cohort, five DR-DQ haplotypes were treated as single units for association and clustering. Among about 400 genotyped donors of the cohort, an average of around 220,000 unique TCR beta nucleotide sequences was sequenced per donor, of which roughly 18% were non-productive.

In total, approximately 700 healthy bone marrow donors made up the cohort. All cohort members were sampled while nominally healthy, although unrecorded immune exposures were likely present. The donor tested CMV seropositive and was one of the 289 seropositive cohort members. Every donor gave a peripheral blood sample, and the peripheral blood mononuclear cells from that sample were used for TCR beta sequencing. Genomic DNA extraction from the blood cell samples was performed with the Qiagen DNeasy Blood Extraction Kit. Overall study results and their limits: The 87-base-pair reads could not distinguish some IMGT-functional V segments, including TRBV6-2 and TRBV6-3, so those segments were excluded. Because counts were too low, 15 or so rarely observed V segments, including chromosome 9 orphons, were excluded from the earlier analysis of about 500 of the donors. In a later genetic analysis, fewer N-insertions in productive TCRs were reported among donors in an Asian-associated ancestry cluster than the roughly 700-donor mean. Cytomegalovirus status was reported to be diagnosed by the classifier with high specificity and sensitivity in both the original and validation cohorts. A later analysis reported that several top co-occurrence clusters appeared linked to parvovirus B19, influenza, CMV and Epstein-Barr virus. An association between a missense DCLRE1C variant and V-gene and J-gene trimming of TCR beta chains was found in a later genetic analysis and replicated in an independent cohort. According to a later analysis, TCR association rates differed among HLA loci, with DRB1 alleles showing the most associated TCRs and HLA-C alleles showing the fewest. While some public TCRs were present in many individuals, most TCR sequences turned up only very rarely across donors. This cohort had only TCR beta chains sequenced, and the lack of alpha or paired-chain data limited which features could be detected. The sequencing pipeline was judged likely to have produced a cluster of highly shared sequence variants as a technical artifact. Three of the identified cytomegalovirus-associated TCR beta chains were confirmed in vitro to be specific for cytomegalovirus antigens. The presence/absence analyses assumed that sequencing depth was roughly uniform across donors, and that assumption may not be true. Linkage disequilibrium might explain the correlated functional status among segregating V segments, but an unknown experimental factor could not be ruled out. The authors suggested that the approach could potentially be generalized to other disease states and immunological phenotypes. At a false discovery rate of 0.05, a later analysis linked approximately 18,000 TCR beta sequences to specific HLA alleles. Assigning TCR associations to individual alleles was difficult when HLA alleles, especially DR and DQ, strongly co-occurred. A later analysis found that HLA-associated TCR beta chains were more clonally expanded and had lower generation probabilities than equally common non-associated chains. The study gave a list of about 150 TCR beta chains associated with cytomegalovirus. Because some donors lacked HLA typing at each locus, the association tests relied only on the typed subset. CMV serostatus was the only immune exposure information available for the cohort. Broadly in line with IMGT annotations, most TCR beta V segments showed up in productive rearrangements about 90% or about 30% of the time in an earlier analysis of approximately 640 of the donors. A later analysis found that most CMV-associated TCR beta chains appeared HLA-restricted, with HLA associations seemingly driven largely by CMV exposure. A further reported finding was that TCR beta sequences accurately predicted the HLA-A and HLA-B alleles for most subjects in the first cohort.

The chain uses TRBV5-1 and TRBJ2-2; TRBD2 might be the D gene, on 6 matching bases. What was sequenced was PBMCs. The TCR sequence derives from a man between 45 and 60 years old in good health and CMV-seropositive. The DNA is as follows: TGCGCCAGCACCCCTTGGCGGGGAAACGCGAACACCGGGGAGCTGTTTTTT. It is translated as CASTPWRGNANTGELFF.